This T cell receptor beta chain was identified during a study of identifying expanded T cells in peripheral blood. General observations from the study: Across healthy donors, higher total template counts meant significantly greater roughly two-week count variance.

Germline V gene lookup returns CDR1 KGHSY and CDR2 FQNENV. CDR3 length: 14 residues. The V segment lost 3 bases and the J segment 6 bases; nucleotides outside the gene matches: 7. No infections or other immune events were documented during collection. Sequencing was performed with immunoSEQ multiplex PCR; in TCRdb, only in-frame clones are kept and a portion is missing. The sample contains about 91,000 clones, about 91% of which appear only once. Comments on this clone: Its antigen is currently unknown.

The sequencing sample was made of blood. The gene calls are TRBV16 and TRBJ1-1, with 7 bases matching TRBD1. The clonotype comes from a person aged 18 to 75 in good health. The CDR3 nucleotides read TGTGCCAGCAGCCAGGACAGGTCTAGGGCTGAAGCTTTCTTT. Translated: CASSQDRSRAEAFF.